These 30 T cell receptor beta chains originate from one sample sequenced in a study of CD8+ T cells in alopecia areata. The treatment: oral pan-JAK inhibitor, 5-10 mg twice daily. Reverse transcribed after extraction, RNA yielded cDNA as the sequencing template. Sequencing was performed with immunoSEQ multiplex PCR; in TCRdb, only in-frame clones are kept and a portion is missing. The table records about 200,000 clones, less than 65% of them present only once. The material was CD4+ T cells sorted from blood, obtained at week 4, from a patient treated with tofacitinib. Receptors were obtained from a human donor with alopecia areata.

V gene TRBV4-1 combines with J gene TRBJ1-2; D unclear. From germline, CDR1 is MGHRA and CDR2 YSYEKL. This CDR3 contains 15 residues. V was clipped by 2 bases and J by 8 bases, with 18 bases between them. The CDR3 sequence is CASSQFERASIGYTF. CDR3 bases: TGCGCCAGCAGCCAATTTGAAAGGGCCTCGATCGGCTACACCTTC.

The chain links TRBV30 to TRBJ1-1; no firm D call. This CDR3 is built from 15 residues. V was clipped by 2 bases and J by 4 bases, with 17 bases between them. Germline V gene data show CDR1 as GTSNPN and CDR2 as SVGIG (reference sequence). The CDR3 here is CAWSRGGVSGTEAFF. In DNA form, the CDR3 reads TGTGCCTGGAGTCGCGGAGGTGTCTCCGGCACTGAAGCTTTCTTT.

The rearrangement links TRBV2 to TRBJ2-7; D uncertain. The CDR3 length is 12 residues. V lost 2 bases and J lost 3, with 5 bases in between. Germline V gene sequence: CDR1 SNHLY, CDR2 FYNNEI. The CDR3 nucleotides are TGTGCCAGCAGTGAACTTGTCTACGAGCAGTACTTC. It yields the protein CASSELVYEQYF.

The V call is TRBV27, the J call TRBJ1-5, with D unresolved. Germline loops: CDR1 MNHEY, CDR2 SMNVEV (reference sequence). The CDR3 consists of 14 residues. Between the trimmed V and J ends, which lost 3 bases and 7 bases, there was a span of 13 bases. The CDR3 DNA sequence: TGTGCCAGCAGTTTGGTTCTAGGGTCCCAGCCCCAGCATTTT. Its translation: CASSLVLGSQPQHF.

In its sample, this clone was seen once. The V call is TRBV7-8, the J call TRBJ2-5; 14 nucleotides match TRBD2. The germline CDR1 and CDR2 sequences are SGHVS and FQNEAQ. The V gene end was trimmed by 5 bases and the J gene end by 2 bases; junction bases not matched to a gene: 7. This CDR3 contains 17 residues. CDR3 region: CASSPGLAGGLQETQYF. In DNA form, the CDR3 reads TGTGCCAGCAGCCCAGGACTAGCGGGGGGCCTACAAGAGACCCAGTACTTC.

Only a few counts were recorded for this clone. The J gene is TRBJ1-5, the V gene TRBV7-2, with a tentative D call TRBD1 (6 bases). The V gene lost 6 bases and the J gene lost 3 bases, with 15 bases spanning the gap. Germline-derived CDR1 and CDR2 are SGHTA and FQGNSA. This CDR3 is 15 amino acids long. CDR3 nucleotides: TGTGCCAGCAGTCGTTTCGGACAGCTCAATCAGCCCCAGCATTTT. The encoded protein is CASSRFGQLNQPQHF.

This clone occurred once. V is TRBV6-5 and J is TRBJ1-4, with D perhaps TRBD1 (5 bases). The V end lost 7 bases, the J end lost 8 bases, and 14 bases lay between the germline ends. CDR1 and CDR2 (germline): MNHEY, SVGAGI. This CDR3 is 13 amino acids long. This CDR3 is CASNQAGNEKLFF. The CDR3 nucleotides are TGTGCCAGCAACCAAGCAGGGAACGAAAAACTGTTTTTT.

The chain combines TRBV4-3 with TRBJ1-2, with D tentatively TRBD1 (5 bases). There are 14 residues in the CDR3. Trimming removed 1 base at V and 0 bases at J, with 6 bases between. Germline assignment: CDR1 LGHNA and CDR2 YSLEER. The CDR3 nucleotides read TGCGCCAGCAGCCAAGGGACACCTAACTATGGCTACACCTTC. Its protein product is CASSQGTPNYGYTF.

This chain links TRBV21-1 with TRBJ2-2; no check of the table's D call, TRBD2, against the DNA was made. TRBV21-1 is assigned pseudogene status. The CDR3 has 14 residues. Here the CDR3 reads CASKRASLTGELFF. The CDR3 DNA reads TGTGCCAGCAAGAGGGCATCTCTTACCGGGGAGCTGTTTTTT.

The chain employs TRBV6-1 and TRBJ2-5; D not resolved. The CDR3 runs to 11 residues. The V and J ends lost 8 bases and 1 base respectively, with 5 bases between them. Germline CDR1 and CDR2: MNHNS and SASEGT. CDR3 protein: CASDIQETQYF. In nucleotides, the CDR3 is TGTGCCAGCGACATCCAAGAGACCCAGTACTTC.

This clone was recorded only once. For the CDR3, the DNA is TGTGCCTGGAACAACAGGGAGGGCCAGCCCCAGCATTTT. Translated, it gives CAWNNREGQPQHF. The chain joins TRBV30 to TRBJ1-5; a possible D gene is TRBD1 (6 bases). Deletions cut 4 bases from V and 7 bases from J, with 14 bases between. The CDR3 contains 13 residues. Germline V lookup: CDR1 GTSNPN, CDR2 SVGIG (reference sequence).

V is TRBV7-2 and J is TRBJ2-3; unclear D gene. V lost 0 bases, J lost 3 bases, and 7 bases lay in between. Germline V gives CDR1 SGHTA, CDR2 FQGNSA. This CDR3 comprises 14 residues. The CDR3 region is CASSLALGTDTQYF. CDR3 in DNA: TGTGCCAGCAGCTTAGCCCTCGGGACAGATACGCAGTATTTT.

This clone came up once. A much larger clone lies a single base off, so this may be a read error. J is TRBJ2-5 and V is TRBV11-2; D gene unclear. The germline gives CDR1 SGHAT, CDR2 FQNNGV. Trimming took off 5 bases at V and 1 base at J, with 2 bases between the two ends. The CDR3 extends over 11 amino acids. The CDR3 is CASSAQETQYF. CDR3 bases: TGTGCCAGCAGCGCCCAAGAGACCCAGTACTTC. Variable domain in full (rest from reference TRBV11-2 and TRBJ2-5): EAGVAQSPRYKIIEKRQSVAFWCNPISGHATLYWYQQILGQGPKLLIQFQNNGVVDDSQLPKDRFSAERLKGVDSTLKIQPAKLEDSAVYLCASSAQETQYFGPGTRLLVL.

The chain is built from TRBV5-6 and TRBJ2-3; D gene ambiguous. Germline V gene lookup returns CDR1 SGHDT and CDR2 YYEEEE. The length of the CDR3 is 14 residues. Trimming removed 0 bases at V and 1 base at J, with 6 bases between. CDR3 residues: CASSLGFGTDTQYF. The DNA of the CDR3 is TGTGCCAGCAGCTTGGGTTTTGGCACAGATACGCAGTATTTT. The full variable domain, completed using reference TRBV5-6 and TRBJ2-3, is DAGVTQSPTHLIKTRGQQVTLRCSPKSGHDTVSWYQQALGQGPQFIFQYYEEEERQRGNFPDRFSGHQFPNYSSELNVNALLLGDSALYLCASSLGFGTDTQYFGPGTRLTVL.

The chain uses TRBV9 and TRBJ2-5, with D possibly matching TRBD1 (6 bases). Trimming took off 0 bases at V and 5 bases at J, with 8 bases between the two ends. Germline CDR1 SGDLS, CDR2 YYNGEE. CDR3 length: 13 residues. Here the CDR3 DNA reads TGTGCCAGCAGCGTAGGGGGGCCGGAGACCCAGTACTTC. Protein sequence: CASSVGGPETQYF.

This clone was detected only once. The chain employs TRBV7-2 and TRBJ2-7; the match to TRBD1 covers 9 bases. The CDR3 is 15 residues long. Germline-derived CDR1 and CDR2 are SGHTA and FQGNSA. Trimming cost V 3 bases and J 2 bases; bases outside gene matches: 5. CDR3 protein: CASSFRDRATYEQYF. The CDR3 DNA follows: TGTGCCAGCAGCTTCCGGGACAGGGCCACCTACGAGCAGTACTTC.

V gene TRBV11-2 combines with J gene TRBJ2-7, with D possibly being TRBD1 (5 bases). Trimming took off 6 bases at V and 3 bases at J, with 15 bases between the two ends. The CDR3 is 14 amino acids. Germline CDR1 SGHAT, CDR2 FQNNGV. The CDR3: CASRSGWSNYEQYF. The CDR3 bases are TGTGCCAGCAGATCAGGGTGGTCGAACTACGAGCAGTACTTC.

This clone was counted a few times. The chain couples TRBV7-2 to TRBJ2-5; no firm D call. The CDR3 is made up of 16 amino acids. Per the germline V gene, CDR1 is SGHTA and CDR2 is FQGNSA. Trimming left V 5 bases short and J 4 bases short, with 20 bases between. CDR3 sequence reads: CASSPLGGAPSETQYF. DNA for the CDR3: TGTGCCAGCAGCCCTTTGGGCGGTGCCCCGTCAGAGACCCAGTACTTC.

V gene TRBV25-1 combines with J gene TRBJ2-2; 7 bases are a match to TRBD2. CDR1 is MGHDK and CDR2 is SYGVNS in the germline V gene. The V gene end was trimmed by 4 bases and the J gene end by 5 bases; junction bases not matched to a gene: 4. This CDR3 region has 14 residues. The CDR3 here is CASSAGGYTGELFF. The CDR3 coding sequence is TGTGCCAGCAGTGCCGGGGGGTATACCGGGGAGCTGTTTTTT.

This chain uses TRBV10-3 with TRBJ2-7; D is uncertain. The CDR3 sequence is 13 residues long. Germline assignment: CDR1 ENHRY and CDR2 SYGVKD. V was cut by 4 bases and J by 3 bases, with 10 bases left in between. The CDR3, as DNA: TGTGCCATCAGTGTCGCCCAGAGCTACGAGCAGTACTTC. Translation: CAISVAQSYEQYF.

This chain uses TRBV4-1 with TRBJ2-4, with D tentatively TRBD2 (6 bases). Per the germline V gene, CDR1 is MGHRA and CDR2 is YSYEKL. The CDR3 contains 13 residues. Trimming took 0 bases from V and 10 from J, leaving 10 bases between them. CDR3 nucleotides: TGCGCCAGCAGCCAAGACCGTGGGAGGATTCAGTACTTC. The encoded protein is CASSQDRGRIQYF.

The chain couples TRBV30 to TRBJ1-1, with D possibly being TRBD1 (5 bases). Germline-derived CDR1 and CDR2 are GTSNPN and SVGIG (reference sequence). With 1 base removed from V and 0 bases from J, the gap between germline ends came to 6 bases. The CDR3 loop spans 13 amino acids. The DNA for the CDR3 is TGTGCCTGGAGTGGGGGGATGAACACTGAAGCTTTCTTT. This encodes CAWSGGMNTEAFF.

J is TRBJ1-2 and V is TRBV10-3; 7 bases match TRBD1. The J segment lost 2 bases and the V segment lost 10 bases, leaving 13 bases of the junction unmatched. Germline V gives CDR1 ENHRY, CDR2 SYGVKD. This CDR3 comprises 15 residues. In DNA, the CDR3 is TGTGCCAGCCTAGCCGGGACAGATCTCAACTATGGCTACACCTTC. Amino acids: CASLAGTDLNYGYTF.

This chain uses TRBV4-2 with TRBJ2-5, with 10 bases fitting TRBD2. J lost 2 bases, V lost 4 bases, and 10 bases had no gene match. There are 17 residues in the CDR3. Germline CDR1 and CDR2: LGHNA and YNFKEQ. CDR3 amino acids: CASSRGAGAGGQETQYF. The CDR3 DNA reads as TGTGCCAGCAGCCGCGGGGCGGGAGCGGGGGGGCAAGAGACCCAGTACTTC.

CDR3 bases: TGTGCCAGCAGCCACCGTGGGGAGCAGTTCTTC. It yields the protein CASSHRGEQFF. The genes are TRBV14 and TRBJ2-1; the D is unclear. Germline CDR1 is SGHDN and CDR2 is FVKESK. The CDR3 has 11 residues. Trimming took off 3 bases at V and 10 bases at J, with 7 bases between the two ends. The full variable domain, its missing parts supplied by reference TRBV14 and TRBJ2-1, is EAGVTQFPSHSVIEKGQTVTLRCDPISGHDNLYWYRRVMGKEIKFLLHFVKESKQDESGMPNNRFLAERTGGTYSTLKVQPAELEDSGVYFCASSHRGEQFFGPGTRLTVL.

V gene TRBV29-1 combines with J gene TRBJ1-2, with D maybe TRBD1 (5 bases). Trimming removed 4 bases at V and 5 bases at J, with 26 bases between. This CDR3 has 17 residues. CDR1 and CDR2 (germline): SQVTM, ANQGSEA. The CDR3 DNA sequence: TGCAGCGTTGGATCTGTGAGGATGGGCGGGGCGGGGTATGGCTACACCTTC. Its translation: CSVGSVRMGGAGYGYTF.

This clone was counted a few times. The chain recombines TRBV30 with TRBJ2-1, with TRBD2 matching over 9 bases. The CDR3 has 15 residues. Unmatched junction bases numbered 6, after V lost 2 bases and J lost 4 bases. CDR1 and CDR2 (germline): GTSNPN, SVGIG (reference sequence). In DNA form, the CDR3 reads TGTGCCTGGAGTCAGACTAGCGGATTATACAATGAGCAGTTCTTC. Translated, it gives CAWSQTSGLYNEQFF. Full variable domain (missing parts from reference TRBV30 and TRBJ2-1): SQTIHQWPATLVQPVGSPLSLECTVEGTSNPNLYWYRQAAGRGLQLLFYSVGIGQISSEVPQNLSASRPQDRQFILSSKKLLLSDSGFYLCAWSQTSGLYNEQFFGPGTRLTVL.

This chain connects TRBV5-1 to TRBJ2-5; 7 bases align to TRBD2. J lost 5 bases, V lost 3 bases, and 7 bases had no gene match. Germline values: CDR1 SGHRS, CDR2 YFSETQ. The length of the CDR3 is 14 residues. CDR3 in amino acids: CASSSRTSWETQYF. For the CDR3, the DNA is TGCGCCAGCAGCTCCCGGACTAGTTGGGAGACCCAGTACTTC.

The chain joins TRBV29-1 to TRBJ1-1; D uncertain. CDR3 length: 11 amino acids. The V gene lost 4 bases and the J gene lost 3 bases, with 6 bases spanning the gap. Germline CDR1 is SQVTM and CDR2 is ANQGSEA. The CDR3 DNA sequence: TGCAGCGTTGCGGTTGACACTGAAGCTTTCTTT. Its protein product is CSVAVDTEAFF.

The J gene is TRBJ2-1, the V gene TRBV27; D is unclear. Trimming took off 5 bases at V and 13 bases at J, with 12 bases between the two ends. This CDR3 region has 11 residues. The germline V gene has CDR1 MNHEY and CDR2 SMNVEV (reference sequence). This chain's CDR3 is CASSLGSRQFF. For the CDR3, the DNA is TGTGCCAGCAGTCTAGGGTCCCGACAGTTCTTC.